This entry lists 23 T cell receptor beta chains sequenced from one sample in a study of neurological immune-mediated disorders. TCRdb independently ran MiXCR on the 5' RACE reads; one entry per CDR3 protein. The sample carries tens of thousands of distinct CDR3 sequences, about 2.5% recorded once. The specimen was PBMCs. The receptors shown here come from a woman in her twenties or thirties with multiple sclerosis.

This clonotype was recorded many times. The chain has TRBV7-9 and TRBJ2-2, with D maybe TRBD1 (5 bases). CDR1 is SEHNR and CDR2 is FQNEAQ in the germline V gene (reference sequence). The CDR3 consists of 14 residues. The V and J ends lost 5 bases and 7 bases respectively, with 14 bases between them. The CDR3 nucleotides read TGTGCCAGCAGCCCCACAGGTTTTTACGGGGAGCTGTTTTTT. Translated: CASSPTGFYGELFF.

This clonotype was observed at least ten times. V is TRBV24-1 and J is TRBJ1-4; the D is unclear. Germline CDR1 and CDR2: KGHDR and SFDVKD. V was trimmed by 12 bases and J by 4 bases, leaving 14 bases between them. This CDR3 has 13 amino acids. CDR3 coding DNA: TGTGCCCACCGAGGAGGGAATAATGAAAAACTGTTTTTT. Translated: CAHRGGNNEKLFF.

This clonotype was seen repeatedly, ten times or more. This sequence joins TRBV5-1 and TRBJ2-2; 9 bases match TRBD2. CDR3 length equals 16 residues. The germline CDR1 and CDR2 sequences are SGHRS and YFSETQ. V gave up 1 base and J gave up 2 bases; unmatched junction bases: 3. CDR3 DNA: TGCGCCAGCAGCTTGAGACTAGCGGCTAACACCGGGGAGCTGTTTTTT. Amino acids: CASSLRLAANTGELFF.

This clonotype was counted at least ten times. The CDR3 loop reads CASSIKASGNTGELFF. CDR3 nucleotide sequence: TGTGCCAGTAGTATAAAGGCTAGCGGGAACACCGGGGAGCTGTTTTTT. The chain is built from TRBV19 and TRBJ2-2; 7 bases align to TRBD2. Trimming took 2 bases from V and 1 from J; bases not matched to a gene: 4. From germline, CDR1 is LNHDA and CDR2 SQIVND (reference sequence). This CDR3 spans 16 amino acids.

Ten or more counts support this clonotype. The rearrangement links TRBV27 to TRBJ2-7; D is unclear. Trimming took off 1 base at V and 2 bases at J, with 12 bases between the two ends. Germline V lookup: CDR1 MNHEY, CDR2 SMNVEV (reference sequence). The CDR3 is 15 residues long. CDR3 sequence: CASSLFQATTYEQYF. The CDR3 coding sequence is TGTGCCAGCAGTTTATTTCAGGCGACGACCTACGAGCAGTACTTC.

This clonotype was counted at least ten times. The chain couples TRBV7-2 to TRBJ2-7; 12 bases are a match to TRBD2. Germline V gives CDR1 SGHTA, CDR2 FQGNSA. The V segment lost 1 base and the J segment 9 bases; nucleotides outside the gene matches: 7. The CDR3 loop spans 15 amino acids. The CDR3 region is CASSLGKLAGGGQYF. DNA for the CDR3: TGTGCCAGCAGCTTAGGGAAGCTAGCGGGAGGGGGGCAGTACTTC.

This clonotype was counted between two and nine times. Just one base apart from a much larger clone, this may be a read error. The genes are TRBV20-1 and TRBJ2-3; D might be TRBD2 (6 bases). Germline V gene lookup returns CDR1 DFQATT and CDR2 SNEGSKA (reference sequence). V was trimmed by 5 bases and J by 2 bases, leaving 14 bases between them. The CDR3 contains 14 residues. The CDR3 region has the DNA TGCAGTGCTCACCCGCTAGCGTCCACAGATACGCAGTATTTT. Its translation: CSAHPLASTDTQYF.

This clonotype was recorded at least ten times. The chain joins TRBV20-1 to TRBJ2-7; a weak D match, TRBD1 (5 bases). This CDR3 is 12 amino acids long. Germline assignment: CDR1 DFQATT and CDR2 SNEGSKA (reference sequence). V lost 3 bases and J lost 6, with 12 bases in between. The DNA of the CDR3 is TGCAGTGCTAGTACTGGGGCTCGCGAGCAGTACTTC. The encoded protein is CSASTGAREQYF.

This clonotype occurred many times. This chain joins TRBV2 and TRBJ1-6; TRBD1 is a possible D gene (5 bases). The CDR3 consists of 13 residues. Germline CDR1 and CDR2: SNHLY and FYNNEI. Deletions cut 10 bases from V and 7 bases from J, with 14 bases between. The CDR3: CATRDRVNSPLHF. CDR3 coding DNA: TGTGCCACCCGGGACCGAGTAAATTCACCCCTCCACTTT.

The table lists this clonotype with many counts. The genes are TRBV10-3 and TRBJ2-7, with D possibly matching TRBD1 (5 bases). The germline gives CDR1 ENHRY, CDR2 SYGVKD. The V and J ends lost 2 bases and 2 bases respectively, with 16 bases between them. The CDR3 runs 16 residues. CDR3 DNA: TGTGCCATCAGTGAGGGGGCGACACCTCTTGCCTACGAGCAGTACTTC. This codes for CAISEGATPLAYEQYF.

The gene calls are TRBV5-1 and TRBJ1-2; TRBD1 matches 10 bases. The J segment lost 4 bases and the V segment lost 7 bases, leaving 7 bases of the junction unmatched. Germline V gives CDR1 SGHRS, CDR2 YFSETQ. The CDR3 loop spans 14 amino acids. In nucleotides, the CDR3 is TGCGCCAGCCGACAGGGGGCGCAGGGCTATGGCTACACCTTC. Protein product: CASRQGAQGYGYTF.

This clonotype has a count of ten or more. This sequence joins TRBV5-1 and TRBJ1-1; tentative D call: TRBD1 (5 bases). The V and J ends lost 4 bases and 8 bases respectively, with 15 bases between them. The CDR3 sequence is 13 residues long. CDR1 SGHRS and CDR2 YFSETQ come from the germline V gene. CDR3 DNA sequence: TGCGCCAGCAGCCCCCCCGGCAGGGTCGAAGCTTTCTTT. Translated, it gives CASSPPGRVEAFF.

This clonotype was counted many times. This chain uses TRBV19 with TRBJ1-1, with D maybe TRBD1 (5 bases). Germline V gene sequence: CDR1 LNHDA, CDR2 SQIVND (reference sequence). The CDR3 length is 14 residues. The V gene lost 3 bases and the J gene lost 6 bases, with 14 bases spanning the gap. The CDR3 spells CASSIPGLGPEAFF. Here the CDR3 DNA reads TGTGCCAGTAGTATCCCGGGACTGGGCCCTGAAGCTTTCTTT.

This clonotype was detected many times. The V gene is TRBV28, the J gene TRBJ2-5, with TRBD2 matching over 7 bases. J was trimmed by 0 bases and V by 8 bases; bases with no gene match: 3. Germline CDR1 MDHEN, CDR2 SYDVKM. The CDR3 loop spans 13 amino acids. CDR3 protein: CASERGHQETQYF. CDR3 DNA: TGTGCCAGCGAGCGGGGCCACCAAGAGACCCAGTACTTC.

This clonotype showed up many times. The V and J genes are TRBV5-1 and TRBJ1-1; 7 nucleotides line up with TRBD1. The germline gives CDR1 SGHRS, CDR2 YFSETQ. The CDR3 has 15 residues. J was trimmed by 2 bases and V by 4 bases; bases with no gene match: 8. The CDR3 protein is CASSETGTVNTEAFF. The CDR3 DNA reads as TGCGCCAGCAGCGAGACCGGGACAGTAAACACTGAAGCTTTCTTT.

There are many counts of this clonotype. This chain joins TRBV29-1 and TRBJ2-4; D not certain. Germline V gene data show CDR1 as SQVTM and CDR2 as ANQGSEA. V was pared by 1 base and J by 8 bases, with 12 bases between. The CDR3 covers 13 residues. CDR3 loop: CSVEAQSPDIQYF. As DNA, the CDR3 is TGCAGCGTTGAAGCCCAGTCTCCAGACATTCAGTACTTC.

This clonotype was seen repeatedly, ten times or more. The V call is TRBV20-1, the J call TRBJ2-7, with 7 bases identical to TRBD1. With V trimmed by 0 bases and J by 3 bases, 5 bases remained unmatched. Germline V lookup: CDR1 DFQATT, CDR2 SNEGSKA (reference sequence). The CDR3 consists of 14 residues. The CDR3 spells CSARDGTDNYEQYF. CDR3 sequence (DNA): TGCAGTGCTAGAGATGGGACAGACAACTACGAGCAGTACTTC.

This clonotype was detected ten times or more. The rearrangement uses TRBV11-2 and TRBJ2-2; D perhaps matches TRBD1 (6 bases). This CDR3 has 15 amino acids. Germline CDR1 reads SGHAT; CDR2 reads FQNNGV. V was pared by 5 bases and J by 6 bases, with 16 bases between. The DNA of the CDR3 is TGTGCCAGCAGCCGACTACAGGGTCGGGCCGGGGAGCTGTTTTTT. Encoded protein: CASSRLQGRAGELFF.

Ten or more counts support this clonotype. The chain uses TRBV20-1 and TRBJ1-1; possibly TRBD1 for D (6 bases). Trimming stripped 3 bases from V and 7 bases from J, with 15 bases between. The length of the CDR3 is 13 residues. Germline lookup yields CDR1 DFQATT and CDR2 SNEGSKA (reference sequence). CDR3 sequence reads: CSARGGPTLEAFF. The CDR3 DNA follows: TGCAGTGCTAGGGGGGGCCCCACCCTTGAAGCTTTCTTT.

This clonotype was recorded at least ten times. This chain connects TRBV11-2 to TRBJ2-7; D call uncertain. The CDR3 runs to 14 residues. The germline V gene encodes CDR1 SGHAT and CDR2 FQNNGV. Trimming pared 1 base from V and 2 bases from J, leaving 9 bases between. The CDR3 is CASSLGPQAYEQYF. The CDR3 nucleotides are TGTGCCAGCAGCTTAGGTCCGCAGGCCTACGAGCAGTACTTC.

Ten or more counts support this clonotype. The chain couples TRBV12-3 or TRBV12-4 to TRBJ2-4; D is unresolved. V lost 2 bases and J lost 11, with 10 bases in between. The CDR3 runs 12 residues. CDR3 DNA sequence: TGTGCCAGCAGTTTACAAGGCTCTCTTCAGTACTTC. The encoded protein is CASSLQGSLQYF.

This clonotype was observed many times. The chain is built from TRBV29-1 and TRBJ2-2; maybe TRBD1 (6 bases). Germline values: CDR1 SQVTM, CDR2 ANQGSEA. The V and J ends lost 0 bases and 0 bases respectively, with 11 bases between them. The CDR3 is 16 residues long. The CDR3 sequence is CSVEDHEGANTGELFF. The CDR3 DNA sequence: TGCAGCGTTGAAGATCACGAGGGGGCGAACACCGGGGAGCTGTTTTTT.

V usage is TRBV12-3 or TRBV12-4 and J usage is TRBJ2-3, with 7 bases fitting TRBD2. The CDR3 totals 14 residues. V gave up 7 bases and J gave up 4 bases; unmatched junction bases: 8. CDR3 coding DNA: TGTGCCAGCACCCTGGGGGGGAGTCCAGATACGCAGTATTTT. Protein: CASTLGGSPDTQYF.